This entry features one TCR beta chain sequence. As yet, its antigen is unknown. These data belong to a study of T cell responses to AZD1222 COVID-19 vaccine. Profiling relied on immunoSEQ multiplex PCR, and the TCRdb table lists in-frame clones only, not all of them. The sample has more than 140,000 clones; approximately 89% are singletons. Regarding the study as a whole: After two AZD1222 doses, spike-specific TCR breadth and depth rose versus day 0. Nearly half of unique spike-specific TCRs reportedly avoided B.1.351 and B.1.1.7 mutated regions. Seropositive at baseline were only a handful of AZD1222 recipients.

Germline values: CDR1 MNHEY, CDR2 SVGAGI. The ends were cut back, 6 bases at V and 4 bases at J, with 10 bases in the middle. The CDR3 sequence is 13 residues long. Sequenced here: peripheral blood, sampled on day 0 of AZD1222 vaccination. The receptor comes from an adult in good health. This chain connects TRBV6-5 to TRBJ2-1; TRBD1 might be the D (5 bases). The CDR3 protein is CASSVTAYNEQFF. The CDR3 nucleotides read TGTGCCAGCAGCGTGACAGCTTACAATGAGCAGTTCTTC.